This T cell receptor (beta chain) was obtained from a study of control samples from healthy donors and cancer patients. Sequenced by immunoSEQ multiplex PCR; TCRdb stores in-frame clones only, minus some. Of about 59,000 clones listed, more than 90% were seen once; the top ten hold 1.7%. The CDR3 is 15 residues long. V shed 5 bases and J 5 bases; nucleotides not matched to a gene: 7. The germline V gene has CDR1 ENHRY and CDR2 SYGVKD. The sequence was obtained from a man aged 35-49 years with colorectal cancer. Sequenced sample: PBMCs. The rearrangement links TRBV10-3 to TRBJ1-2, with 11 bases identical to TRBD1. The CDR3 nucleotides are TGTGCCATCAGTTCCCGGACAGGGGGCTTTTATGGCTACACCTTC. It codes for CAISSRTGGFYGYTF.